Listed here is a single T cell receptor (beta chain). The sample originates from a study of identifying expanded T cells in peripheral blood. The CDR3 is 20 residues long. V lost 0 bases and J lost 8, with 31 bases in between. Profiled with immunoSEQ multiplex PCR; TCRdb holds only in-frame clones, not every one. The sample comprises over 65,000 clones, around 90% of which are singletons, and about 7% rests with the top ten. V is TRBV6-7 and J is TRBJ1-2, with D possibly matching TRBD1 (6 bases). TRBV6-7 is an open reading frame whose function is uncertain. The origin of this receptor is a person between 18 and 75 years old in good health. The specimen sequenced was blood. The CDR3 reads CASSYSTTWDKRGRWCGYTF. The DNA for the CDR3 is TGTGCCAGCAGTTACTCGACCACGTGGGACAAAAGGGGGAGGTGGTGCGGCTACACCTTC.